This T cell receptor (beta chain) was sequenced for a study of shared clonotypes between healthy human individuals. Assay used: immunoSEQ multiplex PCR; TCRdb lists only in-frame clones, some missing. Among 950,000 to 1,200,000 clones listed, about 72% were seen once. This CDR3 contains 13 residues. Deletions cut 3 bases from V and 0 bases from J, with 5 bases between. Germline V CDR1 and CDR2: SGDLS, YYNGEE. The sample comprised memory CD4+ T cells from PBMCs. Specified subset: CD45RA-negative fraction. This TCR derives from a young man in good health. Some clones in this sample may be carry-over from other donors' samples. This chain links TRBV9 with TRBJ2-3; D remains ambiguous. CDR3: CASSESSTDTQYF. CDR3 nucleotide sequence: TGTGCCAGCAGCGAGAGTAGCACAGATACGCAGTATTTT.